This TCR beta chain was observed in a study of T cells in Graves' hyperthyroidism and ophthalmopathy. CDR1 and CDR2 from the germline V gene are DFQATT and SNEGSKA (reference sequence). There are 15 residues in the CDR3. V was pared by 3 bases and J by 5 bases, with 20 bases between. It was RNA transcripts that yielded the amplified TCR beta CDR3 regions. The primer set for the first-round RT-PCR of the TCR CDR3 was HTBI. TCRdb redid the calling of the multiplex PCR reads with MiXCR, one entry per CDR3 protein. The data contain about 530,000 distinct CDR3 sequences, roughly a sixth of them singletons.

This clonotype was obtained from a woman younger than 30 with Graves' ophthalmopathy. Specimen: blood. V and J are TRBV20-1 and TRBJ2-7, with a possible D match to TRBD1 (6 bases). CDR3 DNA sequence: TGCAGTGCTAGCGATCCTACAGGGTTCGCCCACGAGCAGTACTTC. This sequence encodes CSASDPTGFAHEQYF.